The rows below give T cell receptor beta chains drawn from one sample of a study of blood T cell repertoires in COVID-19. Clones were read by immunoSEQ multiplex PCR, and TCRdb kept only the in-frame ones, dropping some. The table has about 76,000 clones, roughly 85% seen once. The sequencing input was peripheral blood. The receptors were gathered from a man aged 30-40 years with acute or convalescent COVID-19. Each CDR3 is given with its conserved first and last residue. Fields, in order: D gene, V gene, J gene, clone size, CDR3 DNA, CDR3 protein. D genes are given only for firm matches. Clone size is stated in some rows and not others, as once, few, many or a class when expanded.

d_gene: TRBD2
v_gene: TRBV7-9
j_gene: TRBJ2-1
abundance: NA
CDR3nt: TGTGCCAGCAGCTTAGGTGGACTAGCGGCGAACAATGAGCAGTTCTTC
CDR3aa: CASSLGGLAANNEQFF

d_gene: TRBD2
v_gene: TRBV4-1
j_gene: TRBJ2-7
abundance: NA
CDR3nt: TGCGCCAGCAGCCCAGAGGGAGGGGCCTACGAGCAGTACTTC
CDR3aa: CASSPEGGAYEQYF

d_gene: NA
v_gene: TRBV27
j_gene: TRBJ2-7
abundance: NA
CDR3nt: TGTGCCAGCAGATCCTCCGAGAGTCTCTACGAGCAGTACTTC
CDR3aa: CASRSSESLYEQYF

d_gene: TRBD1
v_gene: TRBV19
j_gene: TRBJ1-4
abundance: NA
CDR3nt: TGTGCCAGTAGTACAGGGGGCTGGGCTGCTAATGAAAAACTGTTTTTT
CDR3aa: CASSTGGWAANEKLFF

d_gene: NA
v_gene: TRBV25-1
j_gene: TRBJ1-4
abundance: NA
CDR3nt: TGTGCCAGCAGCTCTGAGGGCAAAACTAATGAAAAACTGTTTTTT
CDR3aa: CASSSEGKTNEKLFF

d_gene: NA
v_gene: TRBV28
j_gene: TRBJ1-6
abundance: NA
CDR3nt: TGTGCCAGCAGGCGGACAGCGAGGAATTCACCCCTCCACTTT
CDR3aa: CASRRTARNSPLHF

d_gene: TRBD2
v_gene: TRBV7-3
j_gene: TRBJ2-3
abundance: once
CDR3nt: TGTGCCAGCAGCCCGGGACTAGCGGGAGGGAGTGGTACGCAGTATTTT
CDR3aa: CASSPGLAGGSGTQYF

d_gene: TRBD2
v_gene: TRBV7-2
j_gene: TRBJ2-5
abundance: NA
CDR3nt: TGTGCCAGCAGCTTACTAGCGGGCCAAGAGACCCAGTACTTC
CDR3aa: CASSLLAGQETQYF

d_gene: TRBD2
v_gene: TRBV7-6
j_gene: TRBJ2-1
abundance: NA
CDR3nt: TGTGCCAGCAGCTTCAAACTAGCCGGGAGGGTCGGCAATGAGCAGTTCTTC
CDR3aa: CASSFKLAGRVGNEQFF

d_gene: NA
v_gene: TRBV6-1
j_gene: TRBJ1-5
abundance: NA
CDR3nt: TGTGCCAGCAGTGAAGTCGGAGCACCGCATTTT
CDR3aa: CASSEVGAPHF

d_gene: NA
v_gene: TRBV3-1/TRBV3-2
j_gene: TRBJ1-1
abundance: NA
CDR3nt: TGTGCCAGCAGCCATCATAAGAGAGAAGCTTTCTTT
CDR3aa: CASSHHKREAFF

d_gene: TRBD2
v_gene: TRBV11-3
j_gene: TRBJ2-7
abundance: NA
CDR3nt: TGTGCCAGCAGCGTAGGACTAGCAGGCGAGCAGTACTTC
CDR3aa: CASSVGLAGEQYF

d_gene: NA
v_gene: TRBV6-5
j_gene: TRBJ2-2
abundance: NA
CDR3nt: TGTGCCAGCCGCCGGGACTTTAACACCGGGGAGCTGTTTTTT
CDR3aa: CASRRDFNTGELFF

d_gene: NA
v_gene: TRBV5-6
j_gene: TRBJ2-2
abundance: NA
CDR3nt: TGTGCCAGCAGCTTATCCCCAGGGGCGGTCGGGGAGCTGTTTTTT
CDR3aa: CASSLSPGAVGELFF

d_gene: NA
v_gene: TRBV30
j_gene: TRBJ2-1
abundance: NA
CDR3nt: TGTGCCTGCGCAGGTGGTACAATGAGCAAGTTCTTC
CDR3aa: CACAGGTMSKFF

d_gene: NA
v_gene: TRBV2
j_gene: TRBJ2-5
abundance: NA
CDR3nt: TGTGCCAGCAGGCCGACAGGGAGGGAGACCCAGTACTTC
CDR3aa: CASRPTGRETQYF

d_gene: NA
v_gene: TRBV18
j_gene: TRBJ2-3
abundance: NA
CDR3nt: TGTGCCAGCTCACCACCGGCACAGAAACCGATACGCACAGATACGCAGTATTTT
CDR3aa: CASSPPAQKPIRTDTQYF

d_gene: TRBD1
v_gene: TRBV13
j_gene: TRBJ2-1
abundance: NA
CDR3nt: TGTGCCAGCAGCTTAGAGACAGGGGCCAGTAGGTACAATGAGCAGTTCTTC
CDR3aa: CASSLETGASRYNEQFF

d_gene: TRBD2
v_gene: TRBV2
j_gene: TRBJ2-7
abundance: many
CDR3nt: TGTGCCAGCAGGGGGACTAGCGGCTACGAGCAGTACTTC
CDR3aa: CASRGTSGYEQYF

d_gene: TRBD2
v_gene: TRBV10-1
j_gene: TRBJ2-7
abundance: NA
CDR3nt: TGCGCCAGCAGTGAGTATATTAGCGGGAGCGACGAGCAGTACTTC
CDR3aa: CASSEYISGSDEQYF

d_gene: TRBD2
v_gene: TRBV6-5
j_gene: TRBJ2-2
abundance: NA
CDR3nt: TGTGCCAGCAAATTAGCGGGGCCGAGCACCGGGGAGCTGTTTTTT
CDR3aa: CASKLAGPSTGELFF

d_gene: TRBD1
v_gene: TRBV6-5
j_gene: TRBJ1-6
abundance: NA
CDR3nt: TGTGCCAGCAGATTACAGGGGTATAATTCACCCCTCCACTTT
CDR3aa: CASRLQGYNSPLHF

d_gene: NA
v_gene: TRBV6-4
j_gene: TRBJ2-1
abundance: NA
CDR3nt: TGTGCCAGCAGTATCCGGGACTTCCTCTACAATGAGCAGTTCTTC
CDR3aa: CASSIRDFLYNEQFF

d_gene: TRBD1
v_gene: TRBV2
j_gene: TRBJ2-3
abundance: NA
CDR3nt: TGTGCCAGCGGGACAGGCCCCTTAAGCGCAGATACGCAGTATTTT
CDR3aa: CASGTGPLSADTQYF

d_gene: NA
v_gene: TRBV30
j_gene: TRBJ1-1
abundance: NA
CDR3nt: TGTGCCTGGAGCAGAGGGACTGAAGCTTTCTTT
CDR3aa: CAWSRGTEAFF

d_gene: NA
v_gene: TRBV28
j_gene: TRBJ2-7
abundance: NA
CDR3nt: TGTGCCAGCAGTTCCGGAGGGCCTCCCTCCTACGAGCAGTACTTC
CDR3aa: CASSSGGPPSYEQYF

d_gene: TRBD1
v_gene: TRBV29-1
j_gene: TRBJ1-2
abundance: few
CDR3nt: TGCAGCGTTGGGGACCGGGACAGGGGGATCTATGGCTACACCTTC
CDR3aa: CSVGDRDRGIYGYTF

d_gene: NA
v_gene: TRBV19
j_gene: TRBJ2-7
abundance: NA
CDR3nt: TGTGCCAGTTCTGGGACACCGTACGAGCAGTACTTC
CDR3aa: CASSGTPYEQYF